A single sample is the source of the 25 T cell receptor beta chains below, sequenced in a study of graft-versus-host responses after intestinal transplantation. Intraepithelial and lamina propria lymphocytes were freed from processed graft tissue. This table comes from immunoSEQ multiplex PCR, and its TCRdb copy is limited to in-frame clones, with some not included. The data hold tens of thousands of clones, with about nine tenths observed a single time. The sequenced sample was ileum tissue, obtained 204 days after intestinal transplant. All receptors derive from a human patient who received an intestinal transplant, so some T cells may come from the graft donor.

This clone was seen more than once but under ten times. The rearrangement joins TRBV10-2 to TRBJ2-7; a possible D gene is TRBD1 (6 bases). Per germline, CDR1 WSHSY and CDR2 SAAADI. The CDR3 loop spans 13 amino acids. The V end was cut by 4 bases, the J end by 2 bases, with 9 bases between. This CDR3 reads CASSGQVAYEQYF. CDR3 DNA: TGCGCCAGCAGTGGACAGGTTGCCTACGAGCAGTACTTC.

CDR3 coding DNA: TGCGCCAGCAGCTTGGACAGGCCTACGACGGCTTTCTTT. Translated, it gives CASSLDRPTTAFF. The chain links TRBV5-1 to TRBJ1-1, with a weak D call TRBD1 (5 bases). This CDR3 is built from 13 residues. Germline CDR1 reads SGHRS; CDR2 reads YFSETQ. V lost 0 bases, J lost 11 bases, and 14 bases lay in between.

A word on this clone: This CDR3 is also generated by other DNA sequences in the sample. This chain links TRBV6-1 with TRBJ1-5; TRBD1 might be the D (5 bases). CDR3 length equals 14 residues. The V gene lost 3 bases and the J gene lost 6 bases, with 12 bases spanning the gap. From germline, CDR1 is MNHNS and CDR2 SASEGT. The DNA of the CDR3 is TGTGCCAGCAGTGATTCCGGGGGGGGTCAGCCCCAGCATTTT. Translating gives CASSDSGGGQPQHF.

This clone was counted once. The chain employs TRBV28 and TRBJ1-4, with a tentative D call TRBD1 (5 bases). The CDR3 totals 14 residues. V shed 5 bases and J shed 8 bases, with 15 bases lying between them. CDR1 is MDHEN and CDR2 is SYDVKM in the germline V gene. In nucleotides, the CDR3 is TGTGCCAGCAGTCCCAGGGTCGAGGGCGAAAAACTGTTTTTT. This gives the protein CASSPRVEGEKLFF.

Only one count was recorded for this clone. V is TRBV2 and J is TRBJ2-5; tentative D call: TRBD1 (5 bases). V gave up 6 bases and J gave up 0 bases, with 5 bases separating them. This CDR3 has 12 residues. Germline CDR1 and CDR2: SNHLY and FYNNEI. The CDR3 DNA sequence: TGTGCCAGCAGGGACAACCAAGAGACCCAGTACTTC. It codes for CASRDNQETQYF. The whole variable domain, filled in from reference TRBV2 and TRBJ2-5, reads EPEVTQTPSHQVTQMGQEVILRCVPISNHLYFYWYRQILGQKVEFLVSFYNNEISEKSEIFDDQFSVERPDGSNFTLKIRSTKLEDSAMYFCASRDNQETQYFGPGTRLLVL.

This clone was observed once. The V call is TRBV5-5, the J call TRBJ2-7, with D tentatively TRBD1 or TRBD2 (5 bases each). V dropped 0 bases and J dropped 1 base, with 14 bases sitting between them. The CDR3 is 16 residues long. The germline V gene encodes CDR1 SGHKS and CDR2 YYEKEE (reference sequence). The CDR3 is CASSLGLGVKSYEQYF. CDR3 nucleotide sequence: TGTGCCAGCAGCTTGGGACTGGGGGTAAAATCCTACGAGCAGTACTTC.

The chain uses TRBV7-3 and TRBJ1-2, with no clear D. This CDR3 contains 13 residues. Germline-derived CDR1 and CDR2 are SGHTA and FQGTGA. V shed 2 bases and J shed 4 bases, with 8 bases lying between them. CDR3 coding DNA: TGTGCCAGCAGCTTAGCCCCTAGCTATGGCTACACCTTC. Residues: CASSLAPSYGYTF.

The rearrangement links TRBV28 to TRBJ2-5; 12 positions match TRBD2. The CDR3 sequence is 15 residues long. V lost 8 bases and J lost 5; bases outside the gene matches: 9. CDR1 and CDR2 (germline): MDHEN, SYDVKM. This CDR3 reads CASSLPSGGAETQYF. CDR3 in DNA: TGTGCCAGCTCCCTTCCTAGCGGGGGGGCGGAGACCCAGTACTTC.

The CDR3 spells CAINPGTGSGDEQFF. The CDR3 nucleotides are TGTGCCATCAATCCCGGGACAGGTAGCGGCGATGAGCAGTTCTTC. This chain links TRBV10-3 with TRBJ2-1, with 8 positions matching TRBD1. Germline V lookup: CDR1 ENHRY, CDR2 SYGVKD. V lost 7 bases, J lost 8 bases, and 13 bases stayed unmatched. The CDR3 is 15 residues long.

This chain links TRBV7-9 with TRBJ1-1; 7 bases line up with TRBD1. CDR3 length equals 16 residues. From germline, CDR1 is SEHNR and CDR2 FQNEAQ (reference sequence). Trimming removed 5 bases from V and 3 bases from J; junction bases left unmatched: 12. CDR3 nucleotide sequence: TGTGCCAGCAGCCCTCGACAGGGTTCCCTCTACACTGAAGCTTTCTTT. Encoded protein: CASSPRQGSLYTEAFF. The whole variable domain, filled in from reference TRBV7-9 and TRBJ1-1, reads DTGVSQNPRHKITKRGQNVTFRCDPISEHNRLYWYRQTLGQGPEFLTYFQNEAQLEKSRLLSDRFSAERPKGSFSTLEIQRTEQGDSAMYLCASSPRQGSLYTEAFFGQGTRLTVV.

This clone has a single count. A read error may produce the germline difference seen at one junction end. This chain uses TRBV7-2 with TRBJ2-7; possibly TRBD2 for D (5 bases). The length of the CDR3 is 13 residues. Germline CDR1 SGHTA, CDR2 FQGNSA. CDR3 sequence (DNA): TGTGCCAGCAGTCTCATTTCGGGTTGGGAGCGGTACTTC. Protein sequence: CASSLISGWERYF.

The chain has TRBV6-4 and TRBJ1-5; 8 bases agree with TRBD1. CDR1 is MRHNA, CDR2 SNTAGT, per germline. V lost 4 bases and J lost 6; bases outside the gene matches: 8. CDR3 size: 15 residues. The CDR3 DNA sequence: TGTGCCAGCAGTGTCGAAGGACAGGGAGGTCAGCCCCAGCATTTT. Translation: CASSVEGQGGQPQHF.

CDR3 amino acids: CASSLSRTGVREAFF. The CDR3 DNA reads TGTGCCAGCAGTTTATCCCGTACAGGGGTGCGTGAAGCTTTCTTT. The chain couples TRBV28 to TRBJ1-1, with 7 bases fitting TRBD1. Per the germline V gene, CDR1 is MDHEN and CDR2 is SYDVKM. V dropped 1 base and J dropped 7; count of bases not matched to a gene: 9. The CDR3 extends over 15 amino acids.

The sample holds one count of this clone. CDR3 sequence: CASSYSGIGRYGYTF. In nucleotides, the CDR3 is TGTGCCAGCAGTTACTCAGGCATCGGACGATATGGCTACACCTTC. The gene calls are TRBV6-5 and TRBJ1-2; D gene ambiguous. V dropped 0 bases and J dropped 5 bases, with 13 bases sitting between them. Germline CDR1 is MNHEY and CDR2 is SVGAGI. The CDR3 runs to 15 residues.

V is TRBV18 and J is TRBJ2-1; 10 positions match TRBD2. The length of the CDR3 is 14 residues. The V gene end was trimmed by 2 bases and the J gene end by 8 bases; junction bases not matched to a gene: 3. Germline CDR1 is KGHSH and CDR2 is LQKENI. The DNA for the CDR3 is TGTGCCAGCTCACCAACTAGCGGGGACGATGAGCAGTTCTTC. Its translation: CASSPTSGDDEQFF.

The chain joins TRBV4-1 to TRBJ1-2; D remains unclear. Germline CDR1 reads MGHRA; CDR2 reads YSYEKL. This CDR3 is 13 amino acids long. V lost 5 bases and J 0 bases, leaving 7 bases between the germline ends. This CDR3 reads CASSAYANYGYTF. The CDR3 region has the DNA TGCGCCAGCAGCGCTTACGCTAACTATGGCTACACCTTC.

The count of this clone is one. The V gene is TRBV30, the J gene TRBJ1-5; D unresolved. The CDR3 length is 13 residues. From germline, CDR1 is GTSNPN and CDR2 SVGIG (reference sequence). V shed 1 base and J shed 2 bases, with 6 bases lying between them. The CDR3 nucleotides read TGTGCCTGGAGTGACAGAGGCAATCAGCCCCAGCATTTT. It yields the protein CAWSDRGNQPQHF. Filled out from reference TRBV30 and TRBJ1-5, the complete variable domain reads SQTIHQWPATLVQPVGSPLSLECTVEGTSNPNLYWYRQAAGRGLQLLFYSVGIGQISSEVPQNLSASRPQDRQFILSSKKLLLSDSGFYLCAWSDRGNQPQHFGDGTRLSIL.

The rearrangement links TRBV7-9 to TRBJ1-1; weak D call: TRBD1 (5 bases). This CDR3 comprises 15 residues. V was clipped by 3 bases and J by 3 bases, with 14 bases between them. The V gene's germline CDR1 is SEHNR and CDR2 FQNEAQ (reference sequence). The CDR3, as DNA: TGTGCCAGCAGCTTTGCGATCAGGGAAGACACTGAAGCTTTCTTT. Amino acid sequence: CASSFAIREDTEAFF.

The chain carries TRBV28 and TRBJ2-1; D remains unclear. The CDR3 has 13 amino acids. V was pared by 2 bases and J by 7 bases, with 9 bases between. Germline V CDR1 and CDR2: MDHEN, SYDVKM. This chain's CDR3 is CASSLPLWNEQFF. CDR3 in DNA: TGTGCCAGCAGTTTACCCCTCTGGAATGAGCAGTTCTTC.

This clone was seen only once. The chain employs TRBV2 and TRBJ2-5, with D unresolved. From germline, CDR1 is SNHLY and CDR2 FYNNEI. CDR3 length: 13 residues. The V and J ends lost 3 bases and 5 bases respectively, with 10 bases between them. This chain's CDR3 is CASSDFKRETQYF. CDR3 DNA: TGTGCCAGCAGTGACTTCAAACGGGAGACCCAGTACTTC.

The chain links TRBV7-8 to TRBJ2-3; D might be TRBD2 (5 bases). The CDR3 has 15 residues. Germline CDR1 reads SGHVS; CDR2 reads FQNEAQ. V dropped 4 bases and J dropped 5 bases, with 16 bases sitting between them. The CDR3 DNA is TGTGCCAGCAGCTCCGGACTTGCGGCGGGAGATACGCAGTATTTT. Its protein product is CASSSGLAAGDTQYF.

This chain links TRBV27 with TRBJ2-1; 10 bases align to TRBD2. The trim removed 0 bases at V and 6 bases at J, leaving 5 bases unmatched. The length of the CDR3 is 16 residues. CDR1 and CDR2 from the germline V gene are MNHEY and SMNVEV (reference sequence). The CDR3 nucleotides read TGTGCCAGCAGTTTATCCCCCGGGACTAGCGTCAATGAGCAGTTCTTC. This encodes CASSLSPGTSVNEQFF.

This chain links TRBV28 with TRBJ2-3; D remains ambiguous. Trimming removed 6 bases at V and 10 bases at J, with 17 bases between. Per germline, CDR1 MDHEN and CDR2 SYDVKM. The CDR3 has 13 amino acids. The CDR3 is CASSPASQSSQYF. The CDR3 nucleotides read TGTGCCAGCAGCCCCGCATCCCAAAGTTCGCAGTATTTT.

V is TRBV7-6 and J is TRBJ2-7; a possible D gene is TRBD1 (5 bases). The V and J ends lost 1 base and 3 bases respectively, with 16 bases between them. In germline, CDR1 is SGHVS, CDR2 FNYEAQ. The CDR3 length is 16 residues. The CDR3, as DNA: TGTGCCAGCAGCTTAGATCCGGGTTGGGGCAACTACGAGCAGTACTTC. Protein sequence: CASSLDPGWGNYEQYF. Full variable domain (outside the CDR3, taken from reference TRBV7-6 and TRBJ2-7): GAGVSQSPRYKVTKRGQDVALRCDPISGHVSLYWYRQALGQGPEFLTYFNYEAQQDKSGLPNDRFSAERPEGSISTLTIQRTEQRDSAMYRCASSLDPGWGNYEQYFGPGTRLTVT.

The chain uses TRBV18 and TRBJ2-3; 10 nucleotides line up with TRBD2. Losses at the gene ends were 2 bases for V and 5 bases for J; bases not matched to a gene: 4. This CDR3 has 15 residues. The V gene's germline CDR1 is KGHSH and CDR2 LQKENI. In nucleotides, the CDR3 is TGTGCCAGCTCACCAAGCGGGGGGGCAGGAGATACGCAGTATTTT. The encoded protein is CASSPSGGAGDTQYF.